These 20 T cell receptor beta chains share one sample of origin, sequenced in a study of T cells in Graves' hyperthyroidism and ophthalmopathy. Template material for amplifying TCR beta CDR3 regions consisted of RNA transcripts. The TCR CDR3 was amplified in a first-round RT-PCR using the HTBI primer set. Using its own MiXCR run on the multiplex PCR reads, TCRdb lists one record per CDR3 protein. The sample comprises about 610,000 distinct CDR3 sequences, around 16% of which are singletons, and 3% to 4% rests with the top ten. Sequencing input: blood. These receptors came from a middle-aged woman with Graves' ophthalmopathy.

Ten or more counts support this clonotype. CDR3: CASRGGYYGYTF. CDR3 bases: TGTGCCAGCCGAGGGGGCTACTATGGCTACACCTTC. This rearrangement joins TRBV27 to TRBJ1-2; 7 bases agree with TRBD1. Germline V lookup: CDR1 MNHEY, CDR2 SMNVEV (reference sequence). CDR3 length equals 12 residues. The ends lost 8 bases at V and 3 bases at J; junction bases unmatched: 3.

This clonotype was detected ten times or more. In DNA, the CDR3 is TGTGCCAGCAGCCAAGAGGGTGGGACAGGGTACAATGAGCAGTTCTTC. It codes for CASSQEGGTGYNEQFF. This chain links TRBV3-1 with TRBJ2-1; 9 bases agree with TRBD1. Germline CDR1 reads LGHDT; CDR2 reads YNNKEL (reference sequence). The ends lost 0 bases at V and 4 bases at J; junction bases unmatched: 4. CDR3 length equals 16 residues.

This clonotype has a count of ten or more. One junction end does not reproduce the germline sequence, and a read error may be involved. The gene calls are TRBV12-3 or TRBV12-4 and TRBJ2-3, with D possibly TRBD2 on 5 matching bases. The CDR3 covers 15 residues. CDR3 in DNA: TGTGCCGGCAGTTTCCGCGGGCAGAGCACAGATACGCAGTATTTT. Translation: CAGSFRGQSTDTQYF.

As regards this clonotype: At one boundary the junction diverges from the germline segment, which might be a read error. The chain carries TRBV7-8 and TRBJ1-5; D gene unclear. Germline loops: CDR1 SGHVS, CDR2 FQNEAQ. The CDR3 loop spans 15 amino acids. CDR3 nucleotide sequence: TGCGCCAGCAGCCCCGGCCCGGGCCCCGATCAGCCCCAGCATTTT. Translation gives CASSPGPGPDQPQHF.

Only a few counts were recorded for this clonotype. This chain joins TRBV5-1 and TRBJ2-2, with 7 bases aligning to TRBD2. Germline V gives CDR1 SGHRS, CDR2 YFSETQ. The CDR3 extends over 16 amino acids. J lost 7 bases, V lost 4 bases, and 13 bases had no gene match. The CDR3 reads CASSPGGGGGYGELFF. The DNA of the CDR3 is TGCGCCAGCAGCCCCGGTGGAGGCGGGGGATACGGGGAGCTGTTTTTT.

The chain links TRBV3-1 to TRBJ1-4; D unclear. Germline CDR1 and CDR2: LGHDT and YNNKEL (reference sequence). The V end lost 3 bases, the J end lost 0 bases, and 8 bases lay between the germline ends. This CDR3 region has 15 residues. CDR3 amino acids: CASSQFGATNEKLFF. The DNA of the CDR3 is TGTGCCAGCAGCCAGTTCGGCGCAACTAATGAAAAACTGTTTTTT.

As DNA, the CDR3 is TGCAGTGCTAGAGATCTCAGGGCTGGTGGCAATCAGCCCCAGCATTTT. This translates into CSARDLRAGGNQPQHF. The chain uses TRBV20-1 and TRBJ1-5; possible D gene TRBD1, 5 bases. The CDR3 totals 16 residues. Between the trimmed V and J ends, which lost 0 bases and 2 bases, there was a span of 14 bases. Germline assignment: CDR1 DFQATT and CDR2 SNEGSKA (reference sequence).

At least ten counts were recorded for this clonotype. The CDR3 spells CASSSEGQGSEKLFF. CDR3 DNA: TGTGCCAGCAGTTCCGAGGGACAGGGTAGTGAAAAACTGTTTTTT. The chain links TRBV6-1 to TRBJ1-4; 9 bases are shared with TRBD1. Germline V lookup: CDR1 MNHNS, CDR2 SASEGT. The trim removed 5 bases at V and 7 bases at J, leaving 8 bases unmatched. This CDR3 has 15 amino acids.

The J gene is TRBJ2-3, the V gene TRBV10-3; 12 bases align to TRBD2. V shed 6 bases and J 0 bases; nucleotides not matched to a gene: 7. There are 17 residues in the CDR3. Per germline, CDR1 ENHRY and CDR2 SYGVKD. The CDR3 DNA follows: TGTGCCATCAGGAGGAGCGGGACTAGCGGGAGCACAGATACGCAGTATTTT. Protein: CAIRRSGTSGSTDTQYF.

The CDR3 DNA is TGCAGTGCTAGAGCGGGAGGCGATTACAATGAGCAGTTCTTC. Protein product: CSARAGGDYNEQFF. The genes are TRBV20-1 and TRBJ2-1, with 7 positions matching TRBD2. The CDR3 length is 14 residues. V dropped 1 base and J dropped 4; count of bases not matched to a gene: 4. Germline CDR1 reads DFQATT; CDR2 reads SNEGSKA (reference sequence).

This clonotype was observed many times. The chain carries TRBV2 and TRBJ2-2; D uncertain. CDR3 size: 14 residues. Germline CDR1 SNHLY, CDR2 FYNNEI. Trimming shortened V by 3 bases and J by 3 bases, and 8 bases separated the two germline ends. The CDR3 region is CASSEVADTGELFF. The CDR3 DNA is TGTGCCAGCAGTGAGGTGGCAGACACCGGGGAGCTGTTTTTT.

A few counts support this clonotype. The chain combines TRBV10-2 with TRBJ2-7; 8 nucleotides line up with TRBD1. The ends lost 4 bases at V and 4 bases at J; junction bases unmatched: 6. CDR3 length equals 14 residues. From germline, CDR1 is WSHSY and CDR2 SAAADI. DNA for the CDR3: TGCGCCAGCAGTGCGTACAGGGGGTTGTACGAGCAGTACTTC. Protein sequence: CASSAYRGLYEQYF.

This clonotype was counted many times. The V gene is TRBV3-1, the J gene TRBJ1-1; tentative D call: TRBD1 (5 bases). Germline values: CDR1 LGHDT, CDR2 YNNKEL (reference sequence). The CDR3 is made up of 15 amino acids. The V gene lost 4 bases and the J gene lost 4 bases, with 16 bases spanning the gap. This chain's CDR3 is CASSPQGGLATEAFF. For the CDR3, the DNA is TGTGCCAGCAGCCCGCAGGGAGGTTTGGCCACTGAAGCTTTCTTT. Filled out from reference TRBV3-1 and TRBJ1-1, the complete variable domain reads DTAVSQTPKYLVTQMGNDKSIKCEQNLGHDTMYWYKQDSKKFLKIMFSYNNKELIINETVPNRFSPKSPDKAHLNLHINSLELGDSAVYFCASSPQGGLATEAFFGQGTRLTVV.

This clonotype was counted between two and nine times. The chain couples TRBV28 to TRBJ2-7, with a tentative D call TRBD2 (6 bases). Trimming stripped 5 bases from V and 3 bases from J, with 14 bases between. The germline V gene encodes CDR1 MDHEN and CDR2 SYDVKM. The CDR3 sequence is 14 residues long. The CDR3 protein is CASSMSGGNYEQYF. CDR3 DNA: TGTGCCAGCAGTATGAGTGGCGGGAACTACGAGCAGTACTTC.

The V gene is TRBV5-1, the J gene TRBJ2-3; a weak D match, TRBD1 (6 bases). The ends were cut back, 6 bases at V and 1 base at J, with 15 bases in the middle. The CDR3 runs 15 residues. The germline gives CDR1 SGHRS, CDR2 YFSETQ. CDR3 region: CASTRAGVGTDTQYF. In DNA form, the CDR3 reads TGCGCCAGCACTCGGGCAGGGGTCGGCACAGATACGCAGTATTTT.

This clonotype was observed many times. J is TRBJ1-1 and V is TRBV6-1; the D is unclear. Germline V CDR1 and CDR2: MNHNS, SASEGT. The CDR3 extends over 13 amino acids. V was trimmed by 7 bases and J by 3 bases, leaving 12 bases between them. This CDR3 is CASIRRGYTEAFF. In DNA form, the CDR3 reads TGTGCCAGCATAAGACGAGGGTACACTGAAGCTTTCTTT.

The chain carries TRBV6-6 and TRBJ1-2; D possibly corresponds to TRBD1 (6 bases). Germline CDR1 is MNHNY and CDR2 is SVGAGI (reference sequence). V lost 0 bases and J 1 base, leaving 15 bases between the germline ends. The CDR3 has 17 residues. The chain's CDR3 is CASSYSQGGAGNYGYTF. The CDR3 DNA reads TGTGCCAGCAGTTACTCCCAAGGGGGGGCTGGTAACTATGGCTACACCTTC.

The gene calls are TRBV24-1 and TRBJ2-7; D remains unclear. This CDR3 is built from 11 residues. Per germline, CDR1 KGHDR and CDR2 SFDVKD. Between the trimmed V and J ends, which lost 3 bases and 8 bases, there was a span of 7 bases. The CDR3 nucleotides are TGTGCCACCAGTGATCTAGGGAAGCAGTACTTC. It specifies CATSDLGKQYF.

This clonotype was found many times. The V call is TRBV28, the J call TRBJ2-3, with D perhaps TRBD2 (5 bases). The germline V gene has CDR1 MDHEN and CDR2 SYDVKM. This CDR3 is built from 15 residues. The V gene lost 5 bases and the J gene lost 3 bases, with 15 bases spanning the gap. The CDR3 spells CASSISVPGTDTQYF. CDR3 sequence (DNA): TGTGCCAGCAGTATTAGCGTCCCTGGGACAGATACGCAGTATTTT.

This clonotype was seen many times. V and J are TRBV28 and TRBJ1-5; D is perhaps TRBD1 (6 bases). V was shortened by 4 bases and J by 4 bases, with 17 bases between the two germline ends. The CDR3 is made up of 16 amino acids. Per germline, CDR1 MDHEN and CDR2 SYDVKM. The DNA of the CDR3 is TGTGCCAGCAGTTCCACAGGGTTTGGTAGAAATCAGCCCCAGCATTTT. Its protein product is CASSSTGFGRNQPQHF.